These 13 T cell receptor beta chains originate from one sample sequenced in a study of technical replicates of blood from four donors. The repertoire was sequenced with immunoSEQ multiplex PCR; TCRdb's copy has only in-frame clones and lacks some. The data show roughly 92,000 clones, approximately 96% seen once. Sequences were obtained from T cells isolated from PBMCs. All receptors come from a human donor in good health.

The rearrangement joins TRBV6-5 to TRBJ2-7; D is uncertain. Trimming pared 8 bases from V and 0 bases from J, leaving 5 bases between. CDR3 size: 11 residues. The V gene's germline CDR1 is MNHEY and CDR2 SVGAGI. The CDR3: CASADSYEQYF. The CDR3 bases are TGTGCCAGCGCAGACTCCTACGAGCAGTACTTC.

The rearrangement joins TRBV9 to TRBJ2-7; tentatively, D is TRBD1 (6 bases). CDR1 and CDR2 (germline): SGDLS, YYNGEE. CDR3 length: 14 amino acids. V dropped 2 bases and J dropped 1 base, with 10 bases sitting between them. The CDR3 nucleotides read TGTGCCAGCAGCGTTTTGGACAGTTCCTACGAGCAGTACTTC. This sequence encodes CASSVLDSSYEQYF.

The chain joins TRBV10-1 to TRBJ2-1; 9 positions agree with TRBD1. This CDR3 comprises 13 residues. Trimming cost V 5 bases and J 9 bases; bases outside gene matches: 5. Germline assignment: CDR1 WNHNN and CDR2 SYGVQD (reference sequence). The CDR3 here is CASSKGQGVEQFF. CDR3 bases: TGCGCCAGCAGTAAGGGACAGGGCGTTGAGCAGTTCTTC.

The chain has TRBV7-9 and TRBJ1-2; D is unresolved. This CDR3 has 14 residues. The V end lost 6 bases, the J end lost 2 bases, and 13 bases lay between the germline ends. Germline lookup yields CDR1 SEHNR and CDR2 FQNEAQ (reference sequence). The CDR3 sequence is CASSPGRFNYGYTF. The CDR3 nucleotides read TGTGCCAGCAGTCCAGGCCGGTTCAACTATGGCTACACCTTC.

This clone was observed a few times. At one end the junction does not follow the germline gene, possibly because of a read error. This chain connects TRBV29-1 to TRBJ1-1, with a possible D match to TRBD1 (5 bases). Germline V gene sequence: CDR1 SQVTM, CDR2 ANQGSEA. This CDR3 has 14 residues. The CDR3 DNA reads as TGCAGCGTCGAAGGGCCAGGGAGGACCACTGAAGCTTTCTTT. Translated, it gives CSVEGPGRTTEAFF. Together with reference TRBV29-1 and TRBJ1-1, the CDR3 gives the full variable domain: SAVISQKPSRDICQRGTSLTIQCQVDSQVTMMFWYRQQPGQSLTLIATANQGSEATYESGFVIDKFPISRPNLTFSTLTVSNMSPEDSSIYLCSVEGPGRTTEAFFGQGTRLTVV.

The J gene is TRBJ1-4, the V gene TRBV19; 9 nucleotides agree with TRBD1. The junction had 9 bases not matched to a gene; V was cut back by 5 bases and J by 2 bases. The CDR3 consists of 17 residues. CDR1 is LNHDA, CDR2 SQIVND, per germline (reference sequence). The DNA of the CDR3 is TGTGCCAGTAGTCTGCTGACAGGGGGAATGACTAATGAAAAACTGTTTTTT. Its protein product is CASSLLTGGMTNEKLFF.

V is TRBV6-5 and J is TRBJ2-7; D not certain. CDR1 is MNHEY, CDR2 SVGAGI, per germline. This CDR3 has 13 amino acids. V lost 2 bases and J 9 bases, leaving 14 bases between the germline ends. Here the CDR3 reads CASSYPATRRQYF. DNA of the CDR3: TGTGCCAGCAGTTACCCCGCTACGAGAAGGCAGTACTTC.

The V and J genes are TRBV7-2 and TRBJ2-7; D is perhaps TRBD2 (6 bases). V dropped 5 bases and J dropped 0 bases, with 14 bases sitting between them. The CDR3 extends over 15 amino acids. CDR1 and CDR2 from the germline V gene are SGHTA and FQGNSA. As DNA, the CDR3 is TGTGCCAGCAGCCTTTTAGCGGATAGCTCCTACGAGCAGTACTTC. It codes for CASSLLADSSYEQYF.

The V and J genes are TRBV28 and TRBJ1-1, with D uncertain. This CDR3 is 14 amino acids long. CDR1 and CDR2 (germline): MDHEN, SYDVKM. The V end lost 3 bases, the J end lost 7 bases, and 15 bases lay between the germline ends. CDR3 coding DNA: TGTGCCAGCAGTTTTTCGTTAAGATCCTATGAAGCTTTCTTT. Amino acids: CASSFSLRSYEAFF. Using reference TRBV28 and TRBJ1-1 for the parts outside the CDR3, the full variable domain is DVKVTQSSRYLVKRTGEKVFLECVQDMDHENMFWYRQDPGLGLRLIYFSYDVKMKEKGDIPEGYSVSREKKERFSLILESASTNQTSMYLCASSFSLRSYEAFFGQGTRLTVV.

The rearrangement joins TRBV11-3 to TRBJ2-2; D is possibly TRBD2 (5 bases). Trimming shortened V by 1 base and J by 0 bases, and 15 bases separated the two germline ends. The CDR3 sequence is 18 residues long. Germline V gene lookup returns CDR1 SGHNT and CDR2 YENEEA. For the CDR3, the DNA is TGTGCCAGCAGCTTAGTCGGGATGGGTAGGTCGAACACCGGGGAGCTGTTTTTT. Its protein is CASSLVGMGRSNTGELFF.

A single count supports this clone. The rearrangement links TRBV7-2 to TRBJ2-7, with 10 nucleotides matching TRBD2. V was clipped by 1 base and J by 4 bases; unmatched bases: 7. Germline V lookup: CDR1 SGHTA, CDR2 FQGNSA. CDR3 length equals 16 residues. CDR3 nucleotide sequence: TGTGCCAGCAGCTTAGTATTTGCTAGCGGGAGTTACGAGCAGTACTTC. Its translation is CASSLVFASGSYEQYF.

The chain is built from TRBV15 and TRBJ2-4, with TRBD2 matching 11 bases. Per germline, CDR1 LNHNV and CDR2 YYDKDF (reference sequence). The CDR3 consists of 15 residues. V lost 4 bases to trimming and J lost 14 bases; unmatched junction nucleotides: 13. The CDR3 reads CATSTPGLADFEEYF. The CDR3, as DNA: TGTGCCACCAGCACGCCGGGACTAGCGGATTTCGAAGAGTACTTC.

The V gene is TRBV4-1, the J gene TRBJ1-1; TRBD1 matches 11 bases. Germline V gene sequence: CDR1 MGHRA, CDR2 YSYEKL. The V gene end was trimmed by 4 bases and the J gene end by 5 bases; junction bases not matched to a gene: 6. This CDR3 contains 15 residues. The CDR3: CASSLTGTGGTEAFF. DNA of the CDR3: TGCGCCAGCAGCCTAACCGGGACAGGGGGGACTGAAGCTTTCTTT.